This T cell receptor (beta chain) appears in the sequencing data of a study of T cells after yellow fever vaccination. 5'RACE template switching added a universal primer site and UMIs to TCR cDNA. TCRdb itself ran the 5' RACE reads through MiXCR, one entry per CDR3 protein. The data show a few hundred thousand distinct CDR3 sequences, around 7% seen once. Germline CDR1 reads SGHTA; CDR2 reads FQGNSA. The CDR3 runs 14 residues. V lost 5 bases and J lost 8; bases outside the gene matches: 10. Sequences were derived from PBMCs, sampled roughly seven weeks after the first yellow fever vaccination. The V and J genes are TRBV7-2 and TRBJ1-2; TRBD1 agrees at 8 bases. The TCR comes from a man between 18 and 29 years old who received the YFV17D yellow fever vaccine. CDR3 region: CASSQDRAAVGYTF. DNA for the CDR3: TGTGCCAGCAGCCAGGACAGGGCAGCAGTGGGCTACACCTTC.